The 10 T cell receptor beta chains listed next were all sequenced from one sample in a study of blood T cells in healthy people across ages (dated by TCRdb to 2013 to 2016). Library construction relied on 5' RACE. Sequencing took place on an Illumina HiSeq 2500. A second PCR of about 7 to 12 cycles was run with a J-beta primer mix and a sample-barcoded 5' primer. TCRdb reprocessed the public reads (quality trimming at Q25 with fastp, clone calling with MiXCR) and kept in-frame beta chains. Identical CDR3 protein sequences are pooled into one entry, listed with their most common genes and DNA. This sample gives roughly 2 million distinct CDR3 sequences in total; around half of them show up just once. Around 2.1% of the sample goes to the ten largest clones. Specimen: blood. These receptor sequences come from a woman aged 40-49 years in good health.

J is TRBJ1-2 and V is TRBV4-2, with D maybe TRBD1 (5 bases). Looked up from germline, CDR1 is LGHNA and CDR2 is YNFKEQ. This CDR3 comprises 17 residues. V gave up 4 bases and J gave up 4 bases, with 22 bases separating them. The CDR3 here is CASSRELYGGTSYGYTF. In nucleotides, the CDR3 is TGTGCCAGCAGCCGCGAGCTGTACGGGGGGACGAGCTATGGCTACACCTTC.

Notes on this clonotype: This may come from a read error, since a much larger clone is one base off. The chain uses TRBV4-2 and TRBJ2-1; D gene uncertain. The V end lost 0 bases, the J end lost 10 bases, and 10 bases lay between the germline ends. Per the germline V gene, CDR1 is LGHNA and CDR2 is YNFKEQ. The CDR3 runs 13 residues. The CDR3 coding sequence is TGTGCCAGCAGCCAAGAGGCCCGCTACGAGCAGTTCTTC. Protein sequence: CASSQEARYEQFF.

This rearrangement joins TRBV4-3 to TRBJ1-2; TRBD1 is a possible D gene (6 bases). The CDR3 loop spans 15 amino acids. V shed 1 base and J shed 12 bases, with 21 bases lying between them. Germline V gene lookup returns CDR1 LGHNA and CDR2 YSLEER. The CDR3 protein is CASSQATGTYRLHTF. The CDR3 DNA reads TGCGCCAGCAGCCAAGCTACCGGGACATATAGGCTTCACACCTTC.

The V and J genes are TRBV7-9 and TRBJ2-3, with D possibly matching TRBD1 (5 bases). Germline V gene data show CDR1 as SEHNR and CDR2 as FQNEAQ (reference sequence). The CDR3 loop spans 15 amino acids. V lost 1 base and J 2 bases, leaving 10 bases between the germline ends. The CDR3 DNA reads as TGTGCCAGCAGCTTAGAAGGGGATAACACAGATACGCAGTATTTT. This sequence encodes CASSLEGDNTDTQYF.

Many counts were recorded for this clonotype. The chain recombines TRBV12-3 or TRBV12-4 with TRBJ2-7, with D perhaps matching TRBD1 (6 bases). Trimming stripped 6 bases from V and 5 bases from J, with 11 bases between. This CDR3 region has 12 residues. CDR3 in DNA: TGTGCCAGCAGCCCGACAGGTGACGAGCAGTACTTC. The encoded protein is CASSPTGDEQYF.

In its sample, this clonotype was seen once. The chain is built from TRBV6-6 and TRBJ2-7; possibly TRBD1 for D (5 bases). The germline CDR1 and CDR2 sequences are MNHNY and SVGAGI (reference sequence). V was cut by 5 bases and J by 0 bases, with 14 bases left in between. The CDR3 loop spans 15 amino acids. The CDR3 DNA reads TGTGCCAGCAGTCCCAGGGTACCGAACTCCTACGAGCAGTACTTC. Translating it yields CASSPRVPNSYEQYF.

The chain links TRBV20-1 to TRBJ2-5, with 7 nucleotides matching TRBD1. CDR3 size: 13 residues. The germline V gene encodes CDR1 DFQATT and CDR2 SNEGSKA (reference sequence). Trimming cost V 0 bases and J 7 bases; bases outside gene matches: 5. CDR3 sequence: CSAREGGRGTQYF. The CDR3 coding sequence is TGCAGTGCTAGAGAAGGGGGCAGGGGGACCCAGTACTTC.

V and J are TRBV15 and TRBJ1-2; tentatively, D is TRBD1 (5 bases). V was trimmed by 0 bases and J by 3 bases, leaving 11 bases between them. Per the germline V gene, CDR1 is LNHNV and CDR2 is YYDKDF (reference sequence). This CDR3 is 15 amino acids long. Here the CDR3 reads CATSRDLGGDYGYTF. In nucleotides, the CDR3 is TGTGCCACCAGCAGAGATCTGGGGGGGGACTATGGCTACACCTTC. The full variable domain, with the rest looked up from reference TRBV15 and TRBJ1-2, is DAMVIQNPRYQVTQFGKPVTLSCSQTLNHNVMYWYQQKSSQAPKLLFHYYDKDFNNEADTPDNFQSRRPNTSFCFLDIRSPGLGDTAMYLCATSRDLGGDYGYTFGSGTRLTVV.

This clonotype has a handful of counts. This chain links TRBV9 with TRBJ1-5; D perhaps matches TRBD1 (5 bases). The CDR3 sequence is 15 residues long. Germline V gene lookup returns CDR1 SGDLS and CDR2 YYNGEE. The V end lost 6 bases, the J end lost 1 base, and 14 bases lay between the germline ends. The CDR3 sequence: CASNLGGGSNQPQHF. The CDR3 DNA reads TGTGCCAGCAACTTAGGCGGGGGAAGCAATCAGCCCCAGCATTTT.

J is TRBJ2-6 and V is TRBV28; maybe TRBD2 (5 bases). V was pared by 7 bases and J by 2 bases, with 9 bases between. The CDR3 extends over 14 amino acids. Looked up from germline, CDR1 is MDHEN and CDR2 is SYDVKM. CDR3 in DNA: TGTGCCAGCAAGTTGGGAGCTGGGGCCAACGTCCTGACTTTC. As protein: CASKLGAGANVLTF. The whole variable domain, filled in from reference TRBV28 and TRBJ2-6, reads DVKVTQSSRYLVKRTGEKVFLECVQDMDHENMFWYRQDPGLGLRLIYFSYDVKMKEKGDIPEGYSVSREKKERFSLILESASTNQTSMYLCASKLGAGANVLTFGAGSRLTVL.